This TCR beta chain was sequenced in a study of CD8+ T cells in alopecia areata. The treatment was: oral pan-JAK inhibitor, 5-10 mg twice daily. Germline values: CDR1 SGHAT, CDR2 FQNNGV. V lost 0 bases and J lost 6, with 9 bases in between. This CDR3 contains 14 residues. Sequencing used cDNA as its template, made by extracting RNA and reverse transcribing it. Using immunoSEQ multiplex PCR, the repertoire was profiled, and TCRdb retains in-frame clones only, with some absent. The sample comprises 150,000 to 200,000 clones, around 64% of which are singletons, and 1.3% rests with the top ten. The receptor comes from a human donor with alopecia areata. Specimen: CD4+ T cells sorted from blood, collected around week 49, from a patient treated with tofacitinib. The chain joins TRBV11-2 to TRBJ2-1; D uncertain. For the CDR3, the DNA is TGTGCCAGCAGCTTAGATCTTGCGTTCAATGAGCAGTTCTTC. It codes for CASSLDLAFNEQFF.